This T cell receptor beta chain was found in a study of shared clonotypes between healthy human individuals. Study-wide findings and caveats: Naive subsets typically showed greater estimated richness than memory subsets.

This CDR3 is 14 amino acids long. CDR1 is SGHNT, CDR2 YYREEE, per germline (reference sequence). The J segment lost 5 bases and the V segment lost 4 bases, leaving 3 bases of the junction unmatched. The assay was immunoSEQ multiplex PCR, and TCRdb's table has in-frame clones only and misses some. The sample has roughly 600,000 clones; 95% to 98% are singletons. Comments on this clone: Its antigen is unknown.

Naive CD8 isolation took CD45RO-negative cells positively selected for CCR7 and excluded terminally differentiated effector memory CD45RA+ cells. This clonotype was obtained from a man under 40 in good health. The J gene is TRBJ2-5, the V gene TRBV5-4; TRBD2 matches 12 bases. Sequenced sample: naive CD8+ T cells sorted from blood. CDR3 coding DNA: TGTGCCAGCAGCGTACTAGCGGGAGGCGAGACCCAGTACTTC. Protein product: CASSVLAGGETQYF.